This is a list of T cell receptor beta chains from one sample in a study of cytomegalovirus exposure and HLA in healthy donors. Sequencing was performed with immunoSEQ multiplex PCR; in TCRdb, only in-frame clones are kept and a portion is missing. The table includes about 110,000 clones, roughly 69% detected once. Sample: PBMCs. These receptors originate from a man aged 45-65 years in good health and CMV-seropositive. Each CDR3 is given with its conserved first and last residue. D genes are given only for firm matches. Expanded clones get a size class; other rows say once, few or many, or leave the size out.

d_call,j_call,clone_size,v_call,cdr3_nt,cdr3_aa
-,TRBJ2-3,few,TRBV5-1,TGCGCCAGCAGCTCAGCCACAGGGTTGGGCACAGATACGCAGTATTTT,CASSSATGLGTDTQYF
TRBD2,TRBJ2-5,-,TRBV5-4,TGTGCCAGCAGCTCGGGGACTAGCGCCGGGGAGACCCAGTACTTC,CASSSGTSAGETQYF
TRBD2,TRBJ2-1,-,TRBV10-2,TGCGCCAGCTTTACTAGCGGGGATTACAATGAGCAGTTCTTC,CASFTSGDYNEQFF
-,TRBJ1-1,few,TRBV6-1,TGTGCCAGCAGAGATATCACGGCAGGGAACACTGAAGCTTTCTTT,CASRDITAGNTEAFF
-,TRBJ2-2,-,TRBV10-1,TGCGCCAGCCGGCCCGGGGTCGCGAACACCGGGGAGCTGTTTTTT,CASRPGVANTGELFF
-,TRBJ2-2,-,TRBV5-3,TGTGCCAGAGTCCAGTTAACCGGGGAGCTGTTTTTT,CARVQLTGELFF
TRBD1,TRBJ2-3,once,TRBV19,TGTGCCAGTAGTAAATACAGGGGAGAGGGCACAGATACGCAGTATTTT,CASSKYRGEGTDTQYF
TRBD2,TRBJ2-3,-,TRBV25-1,TGTGCCAGCAGTGAATGGGGCGGGGGGGCATCGGATACGCAGTATTTT,CASSEWGGGASDTQYF
TRBD1,TRBJ1-1,-,TRBV2,TGTGCCAGCAGTGGGACAGGGGGCTGGACTGAAGCTTTCTTT,CASSGTGGWTEAFF
TRBD1,TRBJ1-2,-,TRBV28,TGTGCCAGCAGTGGACAGGGTGTCTATGGCTACACCTTC,CASSGQGVYGYTF
-,TRBJ1-2,-,TRBV6-1,TGTGCCAGCAGTGAAGCACCCGGGGGGAACTATGGCTACACCTTC,CASSEAPGGNYGYTF
TRBD1,TRBJ2-1,-,TRBV4-2,TGTGCCAGCAGCCACTACCAAGGGACAGGGTACAATGAGCAGTTCTTC,CASSHYQGTGYNEQFF
-,TRBJ2-1,-,TRBV6-6,TGTGCCAGCAGTCCTCTCCTTCGACTAGTCAATGAGCAGTTCTTC,CASSPLLRLVNEQFF
-,TRBJ2-5,-,TRBV2,TGTGCCAGCAGCCTGTCAGGTATGGCCCAGTACTTC,CASSLSGMAQYF
-,TRBJ1-2,few,TRBV4-1,TGCGCCAGCAGTCAACTAGACAGTTATGGCTACACCTTC,CASSQLDSYGYTF
-,TRBJ2-2,-,TRBV27,TGTGCCAGCAGTCCACTCTCCGGGGAGCTGTTTTTT,CASSPLSGELFF
TRBD1,TRBJ1-2,-,TRBV15,TGTGCCACCAGCGCTGGACAGGTTAACTATGGCTACACCTTC,CATSAGQVNYGYTF